This T cell receptor (beta chain) emerged from a study of response to subunit inactivated influenza vaccine. The CDR3 runs to 17 residues. The V and J ends lost 4 bases and 5 bases respectively, with 23 bases between them. Germline V lookup: CDR1 SGHTA, CDR2 FQGNSA. TCRdb passed the RT-PCR reads through MiXCR, listing each CDR3 protein once. The data show around 300,000 distinct CDR3 sequences, around 20% seen once. As to this clonotype: The antigen is undetermined.

Study observations and caveats: The study's authors posited that every seasonal influenza vaccination enlists few new T cells.

The sample here was PBMCs from blood, taken approximately 22 months after vaccination. The rearrangement links TRBV7-2 to TRBJ2-5; D is possibly TRBD2 (5 bases). The origin of this receptor is a man in his fifties or sixties who received an inactivated influenza vaccine. This CDR3 reads CASSSTPFLEEEETQYF. In DNA form, the CDR3 reads TGTGCCAGCAGCTCAACCCCCTTTCTTGAGGAGGAGGAGACCCAGTACTTC.